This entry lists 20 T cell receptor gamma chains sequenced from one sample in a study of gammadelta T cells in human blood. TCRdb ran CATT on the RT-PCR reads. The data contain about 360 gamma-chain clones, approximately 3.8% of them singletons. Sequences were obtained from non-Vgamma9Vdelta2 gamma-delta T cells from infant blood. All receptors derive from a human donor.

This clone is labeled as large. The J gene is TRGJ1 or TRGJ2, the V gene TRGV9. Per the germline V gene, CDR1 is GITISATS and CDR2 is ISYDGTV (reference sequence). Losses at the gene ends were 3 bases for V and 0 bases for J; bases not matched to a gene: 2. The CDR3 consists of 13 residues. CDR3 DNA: TGTGCCTTGTGGGAGATGAATTATTATAAGAAACTCTTT. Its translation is CALWEMNYYKKLF.

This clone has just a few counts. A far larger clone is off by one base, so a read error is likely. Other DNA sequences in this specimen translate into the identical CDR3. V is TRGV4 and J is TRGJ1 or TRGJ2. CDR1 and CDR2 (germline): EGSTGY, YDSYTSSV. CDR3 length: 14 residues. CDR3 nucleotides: TGTGCCACTTGGGATGTATCGAATTATTATAAGAAACTCTTT. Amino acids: CATWDVSNYYKKLF.

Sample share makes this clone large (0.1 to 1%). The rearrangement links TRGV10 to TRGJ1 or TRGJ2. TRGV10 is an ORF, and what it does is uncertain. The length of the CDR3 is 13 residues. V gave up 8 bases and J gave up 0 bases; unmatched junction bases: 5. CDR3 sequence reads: CAAWAPNYYKKLF. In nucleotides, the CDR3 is TGTGCTGCGTGGGCTCCGAATTATTATAAGAAACTCTTT.

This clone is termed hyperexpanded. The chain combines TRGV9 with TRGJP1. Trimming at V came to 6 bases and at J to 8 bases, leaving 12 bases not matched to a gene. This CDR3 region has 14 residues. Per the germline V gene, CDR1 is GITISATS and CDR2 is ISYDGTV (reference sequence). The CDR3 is CALWSESEGWFKIF. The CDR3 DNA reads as TGTGCCTTGTGGAGTGAGTCCGAAGGTTGGTTCAAGATATTT.

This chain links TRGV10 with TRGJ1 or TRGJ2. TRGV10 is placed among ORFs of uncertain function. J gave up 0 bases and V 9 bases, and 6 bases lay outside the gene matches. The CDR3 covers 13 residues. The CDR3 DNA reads TGTGCTGCGTGTGGGACGAATTATTATAAGAAACTCTTT. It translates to CAACGTNYYKKLF.

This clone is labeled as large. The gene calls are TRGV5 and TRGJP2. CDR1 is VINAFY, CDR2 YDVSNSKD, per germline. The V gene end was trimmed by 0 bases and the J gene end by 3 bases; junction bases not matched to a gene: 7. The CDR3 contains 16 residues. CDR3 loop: CATWDRPDGSDWIKTF. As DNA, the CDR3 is TGTGCCACCTGGGACAGGCCTGATGGTAGTGATTGGATCAAGACGTTT.

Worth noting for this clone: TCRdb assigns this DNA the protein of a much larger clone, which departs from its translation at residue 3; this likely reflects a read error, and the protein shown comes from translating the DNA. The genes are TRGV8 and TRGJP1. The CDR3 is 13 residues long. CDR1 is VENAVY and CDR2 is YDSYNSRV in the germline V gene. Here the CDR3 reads CANWDRAGWFKIF. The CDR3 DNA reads TGTGCCAACTGGGATAGGGCTGGTTGGTTCAAGATATTT.

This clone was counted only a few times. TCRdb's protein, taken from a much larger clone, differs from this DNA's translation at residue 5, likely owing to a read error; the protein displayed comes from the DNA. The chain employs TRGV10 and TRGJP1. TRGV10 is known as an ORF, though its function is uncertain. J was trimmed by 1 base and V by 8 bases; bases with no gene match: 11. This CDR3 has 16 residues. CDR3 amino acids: CAAWEPSITTGWFKIF. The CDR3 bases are TGTGCTGCGTGGGAGCCATCAATTACCACTGGTTGGTTCAAGATATTT.

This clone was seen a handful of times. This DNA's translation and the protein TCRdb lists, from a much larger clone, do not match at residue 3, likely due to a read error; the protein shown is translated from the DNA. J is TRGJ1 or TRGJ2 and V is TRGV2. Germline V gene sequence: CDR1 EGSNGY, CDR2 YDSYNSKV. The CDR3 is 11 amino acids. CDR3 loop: CAPWDGLEKLF. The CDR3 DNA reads TGTGCCCCCTGGGACGGGCTCGAGAAACTCTTT.

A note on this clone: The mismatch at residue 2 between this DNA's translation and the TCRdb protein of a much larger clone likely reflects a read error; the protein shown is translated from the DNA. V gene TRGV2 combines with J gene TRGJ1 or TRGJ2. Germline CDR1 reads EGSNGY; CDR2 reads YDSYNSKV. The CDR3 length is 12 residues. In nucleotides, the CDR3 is TGTACCACCTGGGACGGTTATTATAAGAAACTCTTT. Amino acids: CTTWDGYYKKLF.

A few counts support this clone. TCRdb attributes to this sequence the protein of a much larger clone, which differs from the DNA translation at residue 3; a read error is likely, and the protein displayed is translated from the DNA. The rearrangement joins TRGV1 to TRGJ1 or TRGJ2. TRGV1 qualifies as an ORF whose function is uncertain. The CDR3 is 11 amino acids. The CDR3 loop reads CAAWDRLKKLF. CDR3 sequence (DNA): TGTGCCGCCTGGGACAGGCTAAAGAAACTCTTT.

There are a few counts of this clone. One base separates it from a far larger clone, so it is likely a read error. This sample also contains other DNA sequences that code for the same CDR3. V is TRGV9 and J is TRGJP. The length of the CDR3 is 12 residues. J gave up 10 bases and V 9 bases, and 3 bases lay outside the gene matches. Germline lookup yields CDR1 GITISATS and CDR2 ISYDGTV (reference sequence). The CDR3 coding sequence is TGTGCCTTGCCATTGGGCAAAAAAATCAAGGTATTT. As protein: CALPLGKKIKVF.

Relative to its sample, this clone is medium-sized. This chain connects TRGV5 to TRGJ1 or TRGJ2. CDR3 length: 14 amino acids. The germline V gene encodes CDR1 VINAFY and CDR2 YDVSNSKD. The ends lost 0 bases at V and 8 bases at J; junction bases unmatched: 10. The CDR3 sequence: CATWDRPYWDKKLF. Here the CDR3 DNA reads TGTGCCACCTGGGACAGGCCTTATTGGGATAAGAAACTCTTT.

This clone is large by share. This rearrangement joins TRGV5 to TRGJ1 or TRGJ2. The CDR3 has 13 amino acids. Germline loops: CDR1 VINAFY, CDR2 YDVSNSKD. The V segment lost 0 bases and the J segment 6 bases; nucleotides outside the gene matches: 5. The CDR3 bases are TGTGCCACCTGGGACAGGCTCTGTTATAAGAAACTCTTT. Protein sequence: CATWDRLCYKKLF.

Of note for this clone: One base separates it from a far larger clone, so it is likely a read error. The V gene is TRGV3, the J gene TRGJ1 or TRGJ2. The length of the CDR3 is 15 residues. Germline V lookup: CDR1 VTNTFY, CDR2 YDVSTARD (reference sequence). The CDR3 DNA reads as TGTGCCACCTGGGACAGGCGTGGGCATTGTTATAAGAAGCTCTTT. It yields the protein CATWDRRGHCYKKLF.

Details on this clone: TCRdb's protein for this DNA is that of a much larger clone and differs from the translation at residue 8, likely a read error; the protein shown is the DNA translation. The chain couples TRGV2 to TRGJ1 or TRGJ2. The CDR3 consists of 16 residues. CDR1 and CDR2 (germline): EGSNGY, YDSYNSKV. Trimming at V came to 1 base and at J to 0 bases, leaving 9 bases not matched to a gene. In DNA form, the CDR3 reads TGTGCCACCTGGGACGGAGGGGTATCGAATTATTATAAGAAACTCTTT. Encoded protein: CATWDGGVSNYYKKLF.

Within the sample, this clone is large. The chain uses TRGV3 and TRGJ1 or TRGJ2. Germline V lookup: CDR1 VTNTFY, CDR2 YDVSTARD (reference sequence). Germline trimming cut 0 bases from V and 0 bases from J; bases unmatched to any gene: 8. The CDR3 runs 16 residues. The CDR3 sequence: CATWDRRITNYYKKLF. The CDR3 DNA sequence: TGTGCCACCTGGGACAGGCGCATCACGAATTATTATAAGAAACTCTTT.

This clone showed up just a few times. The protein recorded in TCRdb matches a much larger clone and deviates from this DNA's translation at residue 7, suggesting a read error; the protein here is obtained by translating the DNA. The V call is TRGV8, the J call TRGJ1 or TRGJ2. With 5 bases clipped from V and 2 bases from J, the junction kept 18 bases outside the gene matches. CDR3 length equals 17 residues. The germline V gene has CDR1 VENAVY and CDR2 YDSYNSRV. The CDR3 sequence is CATWGPRIFPDYYKKLF. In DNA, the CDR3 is TGTGCCACCTGGGGCCCTCGTATATTCCCAGATTATTATAAGAAACTCTTT.

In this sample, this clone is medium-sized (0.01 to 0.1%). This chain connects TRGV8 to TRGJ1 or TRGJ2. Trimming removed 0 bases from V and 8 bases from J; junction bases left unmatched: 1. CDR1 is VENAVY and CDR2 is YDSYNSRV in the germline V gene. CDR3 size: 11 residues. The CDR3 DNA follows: TGTGCCACCTGGGATAGGCATAAGAAACTCTTT. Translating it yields CATWDRHKKLF.

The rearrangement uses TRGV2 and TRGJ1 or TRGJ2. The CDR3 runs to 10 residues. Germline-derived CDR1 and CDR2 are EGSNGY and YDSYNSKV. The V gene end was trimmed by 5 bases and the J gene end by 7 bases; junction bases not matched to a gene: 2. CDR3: CATWAYKKLF. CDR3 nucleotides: TGTGCCACCTGGGCCTATAAGAAACTCTTT.